These T cell receptor beta chains were read from a single sample in a study of control samples from healthy donors and cancer patients. Profiled with immunoSEQ multiplex PCR; TCRdb holds only in-frame clones, not every one. The sample yields approximately 70,000 clones, 80% to 90% seen once. Input material: PBMCs. The receptors derive from a woman aged 45 to 65 with head and neck cancer. CDR3s include the opening cysteine and the closing phenylalanine or tryptophan. The order of the fields is D gene, J gene, clone size, CDR3 length, V gene, CDR3 protein, CDR3 DNA. A D gene is named only where the DNA matches it firmly. Size is omitted from some rows. Given values are once, few, many or a class for expanded clones.

.	TRBJ2-5	.	13	TRBV28	CASSPLKPETQYF	TGTGCCAGCAGCCCTTTAAAGCCGGAGACCCAGTACTTC
TRBD1	TRBJ1-3	.	15	TRBV2	CASSSDRVPGNTIYF	TGTGCCAGCAGTTCCGACAGGGTTCCTGGAAACACCATATATTTT
.	TRBJ1-5	once	14	TRBV5-1	CASSPGNSNQPQHF	TGCGCCAGCAGCCCGGGGAATAGCAATCAGCCCCAGCATTTT
.	TRBJ2-3	.	16	TRBV3-1/TRBV3-2	CASSLLVGGRGDTQYF	TGTGCCAGCAGCCTTCTGGTCGGGGGGCGCGGGGATACGCAGTATTTT
.	TRBJ2-7	.	14	TRBV4-1	CASSQETGRYEQYF	TGCGCCAGCAGCCAAGAGACAGGACGCTACGAGCAGTACTTC
.	TRBJ1-1	.	17	TRBV6-2/TRBV6-3	CASSGPGWTTRNTEAFF	TGTGCCAGCAGTGGTCCGGGTTGGACCACCCGGAACACTGAAGCTTTCTTT
TRBD2	TRBJ2-1	.	16	TRBV10-2	CASSEPRGESYNEQFF	TGCGCCAGCAGTGAGCCGCGGGGGGAATCCTACAATGAGCAGTTCTTC
TRBD1	TRBJ1-1	.	16	TRBV18	CASSERQGLTGTEAFF	TGTGCCAGCTCAGAGAGACAGGGTTTAACCGGCACTGAAGCTTTCTTT
.	TRBJ1-4	.	14	TRBV29-1	CSVSPRRTNEKLFF	TGCAGCGTTTCCCCCAGGAGAACTAATGAAAAACTGTTTTTT
TRBD2	TRBJ2-5	.	16	TRBV11-2	CASSFTSGGTEETQYF	TGTGCCAGCAGCTTCACTAGCGGGGGGACCGAAGAGACCCAGTACTTC
TRBD1	TRBJ1-6	.	14	TRBV2	CASSYGDRGSPLHF	TGTGCCAGCAGTTACGGGGACAGGGGTTCACCCCTCCACTTT
.	TRBJ2-3	.	16	TRBV5-1	CASSSTGRTSTDTQYF	TGCGCCAGCAGCTCTACAGGGAGGACTAGCACAGATACGCAGTATTTT
.	TRBJ1-1	.	15	TRBV2	CASSRPGASNTEAFF	TGTGCCAGCAGTAGGCCAGGGGCCTCGAACACTGAAGCTTTCTTT
.	TRBJ2-1	.	15	TRBV5-1	CASSPTATKPNEQFF	TGCGCCAGCAGCCCAACGGCCACAAAACCTAATGAGCAGTTCTTC
TRBD2	TRBJ2-2	.	13	TRBV7-3	CASSSAGPGELFF	TGTGCCAGCAGCTCAGCGGGACCCGGGGAGCTGTTTTTT
TRBD1	TRBJ1-6	.	17	TRBV28	CASSLEPGGAGNSPLHF	TGTGCCAGCAGTTTAGAACCAGGGGGCGCGGGTAATTCACCCCTCCACTTT
.	TRBJ2-3	once	16	TRBV7-2	CASSRGTQRVADTQYF	TGTGCCAGCAGCCGGGGGACGCAAAGGGTGGCAGATACGCAGTATTTT
TRBD1	TRBJ1-6	.	13	TRBV6-5	CASRTGRNSPLHF	TGTGCCAGCAGGACAGGGCGGAATTCACCCCTCCACTTT
.	TRBJ1-2	.	13	TRBV15	CATSRQGSSGYTF	TGTGCCACCAGCAGACAGGGCTCTAGTGGCTACACCTTC
TRBD2	TRBJ2-1	few	18	TRBV4-1	CASSQERAGGQSYNEQFF	TGCGCCAGCAGCCAAGAAAGAGCGGGGGGGCAGTCCTACAATGAGCAGTTCTTC
.	TRBJ2-2	once	13	TRBV27	CASSLGRTGELFF	TGTGCCAGCAGTTTAGGAAGGACCGGGGAGCTGTTTTTT
.	TRBJ1-1	.	14	TRBV9	CASSVGGAGTEAFF	TGTGCCAGCAGCGTAGGGGGGGCAGGCACTGAAGCTTTCTTT
.	TRBJ1-2	.	15	TRBV11-2	CASSLRSGSNYGYTF	TGTGCCAGCAGCTTGAGATCGGGATCTAACTATGGCTACACCTTC
TRBD1	TRBJ1-4	.	14	TRBV28	CASSRRQGGEKLFF	TGTGCCAGCAGTCGACGACAGGGGGGTGAAAAACTGTTTTTT
.	TRBJ1-1	.	14	TRBV7-8	CASSPTRVGSEAFF	TGTGCCAGCAGCCCCACGAGGGTTGGATCTGAAGCTTTCTTT
.	TRBJ1-1	.	10	TRBV30	CACSNTEAFF	TGTGCCTGCTCGAACACTGAAGCTTTCTTT
TRBD2	TRBJ2-1	.	14	TRBV7-9	CASSLGTSFDEQFF	TGTGCCAGCAGCTTGGGGACTAGCTTTGATGAGCAGTTCTTC
TRBD1	TRBJ2-3	.	14	TRBV30	CACTGTGGIDTQYF	TGTGCCTGTACCGGGACAGGGGGCATCGATACGCAGTATTTT
.	TRBJ2-2	.	15	TRBV7-6	CASSLIPRGTGELFF	TGTGCCAGCAGCTTAATCCCTCGGGGGACCGGGGAGCTGTTTTTT
.	TRBJ1-4	few	18	TRBV19	CASSLAGRGVGIDEKLFF	TGTGCCAGTAGCTTGGCGGGACGAGGGGTTGGAATTGACGAAAAACTGTTTTTT
.	TRBJ1-5	.	13	TRBV12-3/TRBV12-4	CASRMGSNQPQHF	TGTGCCAGCAGGATGGGTAGCAATCAGCCCCAGCATTTT
TRBD1	TRBJ1-1	.	14	TRBV27	CASSLTGGNTEAFF	TGTGCCAGCAGTTTAACAGGGGGGAACACTGAAGCTTTCTTT
.	TRBJ2-1	.	15	TRBV7-8	CASSLRRATYNEQFF	TGTGCCAGCAGCTTACGACGAGCCACCTACAATGAGCAGTTCTTC
TRBD1	TRBJ1-2	.	16	TRBV30	CAWSESGGISLYGYTF	TGTGCCTGGAGTGAGTCAGGGGGCATCTCCCTATATGGCTACACCTTC
.	TRBJ2-7	.	13	TRBV27	CASSLSHSYEQYF	TGTGCCAGCAGTTTATCCCACTCCTACGAGCAGTACTTC
.	TRBJ2-1	.	15	TRBV11-1	CASSLSHSSYNEQFF	TGTGCCAGCAGCTTAAGCCACAGCTCCTACAATGAGCAGTTCTTC
.	TRBJ1-5	.	17	TRBV15	CATSSASSGAGNQPQHF	TGTGCCACCAGCAGCGCCAGTAGTGGGGCAGGGAATCAGCCCCAGCATTTT
.	TRBJ1-1	.	15	TRBV4-2	CASSQGNTAWTEAFF	TGTGCCAGCAGCCAAGGTAATACAGCGTGGACTGAAGCTTTCTTT
.	TRBJ2-1	.	15	TRBV27	CASSFGSYRNNEQFF	TGTGCCAGCAGTTTCGGTTCGTATAGAAACAATGAGCAGTTCTTC
.	TRBJ2-1	few	15	TRBV6-2/TRBV6-3	CASSPIRTSYNEQFF	TGTGCCAGCAGTCCGATCAGGACATCATACAATGAGCAGTTCTTC
TRBD1	TRBJ1-2	.	14	TRBV19	CASGARGRNYGYTF	TGTGCCAGTGGTGCCAGGGGGCGAAACTATGGCTACACCTTC
.	TRBJ1-4	.	15	TRBV24-1	CATSSGRPTNEKLFF	TGTGCCACCAGTTCGGGTCGCCCAACTAATGAAAAACTGTTTTTT
TRBD2	TRBJ2-1	.	17	TRBV4-2	CASSQEASSGGYNEQFF	TGTGCCAGCAGCCAAGAGGCATCCAGCGGGGGGTACAATGAGCAGTTCTTC
TRBD2	TRBJ2-7	.	15	TRBV3-1/TRBV3-2	CASSPRVAGADEQYF	TGTGCCAGCAGCCCCCGGGTAGCGGGGGCAGACGAGCAGTACTTC
TRBD2	TRBJ2-3	once	14	TRBV18	CASSPRRGGTTQYF	TGTGCCAGCTCACCAAGGCGGGGGGGGACTACGCAGTATTTT
TRBD1	TRBJ1-5	.	15	TRBV27	CASSRTGASNQPQHF	TGTGCCAGCAGTCGGACAGGGGCTAGCAATCAGCCCCAGCATTTT
TRBD1	TRBJ1-5	.	15	TRBV7-2	CASSTGQGAGQPQHF	TGTGCCAGCAGCACCGGACAGGGGGCGGGTCAGCCCCAGCATTTT
TRBD1	TRBJ1-1	.	16	TRBV9	CASSPTGGVQNTEAFF	TGTGCCAGCAGCCCAACAGGGGGGGTTCAGAACACTGAAGCTTTCTTT
TRBD1	TRBJ1-2	.	16	TRBV14	CASSHLTRGTEYGYTF	TGTGCCAGCAGCCACCTTACCAGGGGGACAGAATATGGCTACACCTTC
.	TRBJ1-1	.	17	TRBV4-3	CASSQRWKAGMNTEAFF	TGCGCCAGCAGCCAACGATGGAAGGCAGGCATGAACACTGAAGCTTTCTTT
.	TRBJ2-7	few	15	TRBV5-1	CASSLFPSGSYEQYF	TGCGCCAGCAGCTTGTTCCCGTCCGGGTCCTACGAGCAGTACTTC
TRBD2	TRBJ2-5	.	16	TRBV7-9	CASSSPRGGWLETQYF	TGTGCCAGCAGCTCCCCCCGGGGGGGCTGGCTGGAGACCCAGTACTTC
.	TRBJ2-1	once	13	TRBV9	CASSVESLGEQFF	TGTGCCAGCAGCGTAGAGAGTTTAGGTGAGCAGTTCTTC
.	TRBJ1-1	.	12	TRBV4-2	CASSLRDTEAFF	TGTGCCAGCAGCCTTCGGGACACTGAAGCTTTCTTT
TRBD2	TRBJ2-5	.	16	TRBV13	CASSATSGGLTETQYF	TGTGCCAGCAGCGCAACTAGCGGGGGCCTCACCGAGACCCAGTACTTC
.	TRBJ2-3	.	14	TRBV7-9	CASSFGPRTDTQYF	TGTGCCAGCAGCTTCGGGCCCCGTACAGATACGCAGTATTTT
.	TRBJ1-2	.	15	TRBV14	CASSQDPRPAYGYTF	TGTGCCAGCAGCCAAGATCCCAGGCCGGCCTATGGCTACACCTTC
.	TRBJ1-2	once	13	TRBV19	CASSIRVRDGYTF	TGTGCCAGTTCCATTAGGGTCCGGGATGGCTACACCTTC